Listed below are T cell receptor beta chains from one sample, sequenced in a study of blood T cell repertoires in COVID-19. Profiled with immunoSEQ multiplex PCR; TCRdb holds only in-frame clones, not every one. The sample has roughly 400,000 clones, around nine tenths seen once; the top ten hold around 9.3%. Sequenced: PBMCs or T cells enriched from blood (not recorded which). Receptor source: a woman in her forties or fifties who had recovered from COVID-19. Both conserved end residues are part of each CDR3. D genes are given only for firm matches. Size values are once, few and many counts, or a class for expanded clones, and some rows have none.

>NA|TRBV10-3|TRBJ2-7|NA
CAISESYYEQYF
TGTGCCATCAGTGAGTCATACTACGAGCAGTACTTC
>NA|TRBV5-5|TRBJ1-2|TRBD1
CASSFDRGRGYTF
TGTGCCAGCAGCTTTGACAGGGGTCGGGGCTACACCTTC
>once|TRBV2|TRBJ1-6|TRBD1
CASGPDRGWSPLHF
TGTGCCAGCGGGCCGGACAGGGGGTGGTCACCCCTCCACTTT
>NA|TRBV5-5|TRBJ2-7|TRBD1
CASSLVGQGTYEQYF
TGTGCCAGCAGCTTGGTGGGACAGGGAACCTACGAGCAGTACTTC
>NA|TRBV7-2|TRBJ1-4|NA
CASSLGGRMEKLFF
TGTGCCAGCAGCCTCGGGGGGAGAATGGAAAAACTGTTTTTT
>NA|TRBV7-2|TRBJ1-2|TRBD1
CASSGDGTVYGYTF
TGTGCCAGCAGCGGCGACGGGACAGTCTATGGCTACACCTTC
>NA|TRBV6-5|TRBJ1-5|NA
CASTPRGSNQPQHF
TGTGCCAGCACTCCCAGGGGTAGCAATCAGCCCCAGCATTTT
>many|TRBV7-2|TRBJ2-2|TRBD1
CASSFGDRGNTGELFF
TGTGCCAGCAGCTTCGGAGACAGGGGGAACACCGGGGAGCTGTTTTTT
>NA|TRBV7-9|TRBJ2-3|TRBD2
CASSLGGLAGLYSTDTQYF
TGTGCCAGCAGCCTCGGGGGACTAGCGGGACTTTACAGCACAGATACGCAGTATTTT
>NA|TRBV2|TRBJ2-2|TRBD2
CARLAGGPGTGELFF
TGTGCCAGATTAGCGGGGGGGCCTGGGACCGGGGAGCTGTTTTTT
>once|TRBV30|TRBJ1-1|NA
CASSEVEAFF
TGTGCCTCGTCGGAGGTGGAAGCTTTCTTT
>NA|TRBV28|TRBJ2-1|TRBD2
CVGGGVYNEQFF
TGTGTGGGCGGGGGGGTATACAATGAGCAGTTCTTC
>NA|TRBV11-2|TRBJ2-5|NA
CASSQGTSGRETQYF
TGTGCCAGCAGTCAAGGGACATCGGGGAGAGAGACCCAGTACTTC
>NA|TRBV11-2|TRBJ1-2|NA
CASSLDGTSNYGYTF
TGTGCCAGCAGCTTAGATGGGACAAGCAACTATGGCTACACCTTC
>NA|TRBV29-1|TRBJ1-1|NA
CSVEEGVTGEAFF
TGCAGCGTTGAAGAAGGAGTGACTGGTGAAGCTTTCTTT
>NA|TRBV16|TRBJ1-1|TRBD1
CASSPRGTGIAEAFF
TGTGCCAGCAGCCCACGCGGGACAGGGATCGCTGAAGCTTTCTTT
>NA|TRBV18|TRBJ2-3|NA
CASSPLDTGSDTQYF
TGTGCCAGCTCACCATTAGACACAGGCAGTGATACGCAGTATTTT
>NA|TRBV19|TRBJ1-3|NA
CASHPGPGNTIYF
TGTGCCTCCCACCCAGGGCCTGGAAACACCATATATTTT
>NA|TRBV5-4|TRBJ1-2|NA
CASSSPGNYGYTF
TGTGCCAGCAGCTCCCCGGGGAACTATGGCTACACCTTC
>few|TRBV11-3|TRBJ2-3|TRBD2
CASSKGLAGDTDTQYF
TGTGCCAGCAGCAAAGGACTAGCGGGGGACACAGATACGCAGTATTTT
>NA|TRBV18|TRBJ1-2|NA
CASSPGAGSDGYTF
TGTGCCAGCTCACCAGGGGCAGGGTCAGATGGCTACACCTTC
>NA|TRBV19|TRBJ1-4|NA
CASRTASSEKLFF
TGTGCCAGCCGGACAGCTTCTTCTGAAAAACTGTTTTTT
>NA|TRBV28|TRBJ1-2|TRBD1
CASGQAGMSYGYTF
TGTGCCAGCGGACAGGCGGGTATGTCTTATGGCTACACCTTC
>NA|TRBV4-1|TRBJ2-1|NA
CASSQIQGNTNNEQFF
TGCGCCAGCAGCCAAATTCAGGGAAATACGAATAATGAGCAGTTCTTC
>NA|TRBV12-5|TRBJ2-1|NA
CASGLSGVGEIHNEQFF
TGTGCTAGTGGTTTATCGGGGGTAGGAGAAATACACAATGAGCAGTTCTTC
>NA|TRBV7-2|TRBJ1-5|NA
CASSLVAGSRNQPQHF
TGTGCCAGCAGCTTAGTCGCGGGGTCACGCAATCAGCCCCAGCATTTT
>NA|TRBV2|TRBJ2-1|NA
CASSGPGTRSSYNEQFF
TGTGCCAGCAGTGGTCCCGGGACACGGAGCTCCTACAATGAGCAGTTCTTC
>NA|TRBV10-3|TRBJ1-5|NA
CAISDRAGGDQPQHF
TGTGCCATCAGTGACCGGGCTGGGGGCGATCAGCCCCAGCATTTT
>once|TRBV15|TRBJ2-7|NA
CATSWEDLSYEQYF
TGTGCCACCAGCTGGGAGGACCTCTCCTACGAGCAGTACTTC
>NA|TRBV7-2|TRBJ1-3|NA
CASSKLPRQASSGNTIYF
TGTGCCAGCAGCAAACTCCCGAGACAGGCAAGCTCTGGAAACACCATATATTTT
>NA|TRBV2|TRBJ1-2|TRBD1
CASRGQSSGYTF
TGTGCCAGCAGGGGACAGTCGAGTGGCTACACCTTC
>NA|TRBV6-1|TRBJ1-4|NA
CASSERTVRSTNEKLFF
TGTGCCAGCAGTGAAAGGACAGTACGATCAACTAATGAAAAACTGTTTTTT
>NA|TRBV3-1/TRBV3-2|TRBJ2-7|NA
CASSQDSSGIYEQYF
TGTGCCAGCAGCCAAGATTCGTCAGGGATTTACGAGCAGTACTTC
>NA|TRBV14|TRBJ2-3|NA
CASSQNQGDTQYF
TGTGCCAGCAGCCAAAACCAGGGGGATACGCAGTATTTT
>NA|TRBV7-2|TRBJ2-5|NA
CASSSKLGSIQETQYF
TGTGCCAGCAGCTCCAAGCTTGGGAGTATCCAAGAGACCCAGTACTTC
>NA|TRBV30|TRBJ1-1|NA
CAWSQYRVAEAFF
TGTGCCTGGAGTCAATACAGGGTCGCTGAAGCTTTCTTT
>once|TRBV18|TRBJ2-1|NA
CASSPLRPGQGRSNEQFF
TGTGCCAGCTCACCACTTAGGCCCGGCCAGGGTAGGTCCAATGAGCAGTTCTTC
>NA|TRBV11-1|TRBJ1-1|NA
CASSFLSNTEAFF
TGTGCCAGCAGCTTCTTATCGAACACTGAAGCTTTCTTT
>NA|TRBV2|TRBJ1-1|NA
CANITDTRIWNTEAFF
TGTGCCAACATCACGGACACCCGGATTTGGAACACTGAAGCTTTCTTT
>NA|TRBV7-3|TRBJ2-1|TRBD2
CASSQSGGVNNEQFF
TGTGCCAGCAGCCAAAGCGGGGGGGTTAACAATGAGCAGTTCTTC
>NA|TRBV7-9|TRBJ2-7|TRBD1
CASSRTGGEQYF
TGTGCCAGCAGCCGGACAGGGGGCGAGCAGTACTTC
>NA|TRBV5-1|TRBJ1-6|NA
CASSFGGSSYNSPLHF
TGCGCCAGCAGCTTTGGGGGCAGCTCCTATAATTCACCCCTCCACTTT
>once|TRBV7-8|TRBJ2-1|NA
CASSLGGGGARYNEQFF
TGTGCCAGCAGCTTAGGGGGGGGCGGAGCCAGATACAATGAGCAGTTCTTC
>NA|TRBV30|TRBJ2-7|TRBD1
CAWRRGQGAEEQYF
TGTGCCTGGAGACGAGGACAGGGGGCGGAAGAGCAGTACTTC